The 8 T cell receptor beta chains presented below share a single source sample, sequenced in a study of beta chain features in type 1 diabetes. These receptors are not linked to any known antigen. As every portion of the isolated RNA was reverse transcribed, the sequencing read expressed TCRB transcripts. TCRdb's copy holds only in-frame clones and misses some; the assay was immunoSEQ multiplex PCR. This sample has 600,000 to 750,000 clones, with 9.5% to 15% found just once. Findings and caveats of the study: In every one of the four CD4+ subsets, TCRB CDR3s were moderately but significantly shorter in Type 1 diabetes patients.

The specimen was naive CD4+ T cells from blood. These TCRs come from a man younger than 40 with type 1 diabetes.

In this sample, this clone turned up a few times. This rearrangement joins TRBV6-5 to TRBJ1-4, with unresolved D. The germline CDR1 and CDR2 sequences are MNHEY and SVGAGI. The CDR3 spans 16 residues. The V and J ends lost 0 bases and 0 bases respectively, with 8 bases between them. As DNA, the CDR3 is TGTGCCAGCAGTTACTCGTGGGCAGCAACTAATGAAAAACTGTTTTTT. This encodes CASSYSWAATNEKLFF.

The chain has TRBV11-2 and TRBJ2-7; the D gene is possibly TRBD2 (5 bases). Germline V gene lookup returns CDR1 SGHAT and CDR2 FQNNGV. V shed 0 bases and J shed 0 bases, with 9 bases lying between them. The CDR3 has 15 amino acids. CDR3 sequence: CASSLELRDSYEQYF. Here the CDR3 DNA reads TGTGCCAGCAGCTTAGAATTGAGGGACTCCTACGAGCAGTACTTC.

V is TRBV4-3 and J is TRBJ2-5, with D unclear. Deletions cut 5 bases from V and 1 base from J, with 8 bases between. CDR3 length: 13 amino acids. Germline V lookup: CDR1 LGHNA, CDR2 YSLEER. The chain's CDR3 is CASSGGLQETQYF. As DNA, the CDR3 is TGCGCCAGCAGCGGCGGCCTCCAAGAGACCCAGTACTTC.

This clone was found a few times. DNA for the CDR3: TGTGCCAGCGGTGGGGGTGGTGAGCAGTTCTTC. This encodes CASGGGGEQFF. The V gene is TRBV6-6, the J gene TRBJ2-1, with D tentatively TRBD1 or TRBD2 (5 bases each). The germline gives CDR1 MNHNY, CDR2 SVGAGI (reference sequence). The CDR3 has 11 amino acids. V lost 8 bases and J 9 bases, leaving 11 bases between the germline ends.

The table lists this clone with a count of one. This rearrangement joins TRBV9 to TRBJ2-1; D tentatively reads TRBD1 or TRBD2 (5 bases each). Per germline, CDR1 SGDLS and CDR2 YYNGEE. V lost 0 bases and J lost 9, with 10 bases in between. The CDR3 is made up of 13 amino acids. CDR3 sequence reads: CASSVARGSEQFF. In DNA form, the CDR3 reads TGTGCCAGCAGCGTAGCGAGGGGTAGTGAGCAGTTCTTC.

This clone was seen a few times. The chain joins TRBV6-1 to TRBJ2-1; 12 nucleotides align to TRBD2. The CDR3 runs to 14 residues. V was pared by 7 bases and J by 9 bases, with 7 bases of the junction left unmatched. CDR1 MNHNS and CDR2 SASEGT come from the germline V gene. The CDR3 protein is CASTLAGGPGEQFF. CDR3 DNA sequence: TGTGCCAGCACCCTAGCGGGGGGGCCGGGTGAGCAGTTCTTC.

The gene calls are TRBV27 and TRBJ1-2, with 9 bases lining up with TRBD1. The ends lost 2 bases at V and 8 bases at J; junction bases unmatched: 6. CDR3 length equals 14 residues. In germline, CDR1 is MNHEY, CDR2 SMNVEV (reference sequence). CDR3 DNA sequence: TGTGCCAGCAGTTTACTACAGGGGGCAGGGGGCTACACCTTC. This sequence encodes CASSLLQGAGGYTF.

This chain links TRBV6-5 with TRBJ1-2; TRBD1 might be the D (5 bases). Trimming shortened V by 7 bases and J by 4 bases, and 19 bases separated the two germline ends. CDR1 and CDR2 from the germline V gene are MNHEY and SVGAGI. CDR3 length: 15 residues. CDR3 region: CASTPLGRSAYGYTF. Written as DNA, the CDR3 is TGTGCCAGCACTCCCCTGGGGCGTTCGGCCTATGGCTACACCTTC.